These 3 T cell receptor beta chains came from one sample sequenced in a study of post-analysis software for immune sequencing data. The antigens these receptors bind are not known. Prepared TCR beta cDNA libraries contained unique molecular identifiers. One entry per CDR3 protein results from TCRdb running MiXCR on the PCR reads. The table has fewer than 850,000 distinct CDR3 sequences, roughly 46% seen once; the top ten hold roughly 5%. The study's findings and limits: Roughly 5 TRBV segments occurring more often in patients than controls included TRBV5-6, TRBV5-1 and TRBV20-1.

The sequenced sample consisted of blood. Receptors were obtained from a girl aged 10-17 years with multiple sclerosis.

The V call is TRBV29-1, the J call TRBJ1-1, with D tentatively TRBD1 (6 bases). The length of the CDR3 is 16 residues. Germline CDR1 is SQVTM and CDR2 is ANQGSEA. The V gene lost 7 bases and the J gene lost 3 bases, with 24 bases spanning the gap. The CDR3 sequence: CSAGQRRATPDTEAFF. DNA of the CDR3: TGCAGCGCAGGACAGCGGCGAGCGACTCCGGACACTGAAGCTTTCTTT.

The chain employs TRBV29-1 and TRBJ2-5; D gene uncertain. The CDR3 is 15 residues long. Per the germline V gene, CDR1 is SQVTM and CDR2 is ANQGSEA. Trimming removed 7 bases at V and 2 bases at J, with 20 bases between. The DNA for the CDR3 is TGCAGCGCCCGGCGTGGTGCAAGACTTCAAGAGACCCAGTACTTC. As protein: CSARRGARLQETQYF. Based on the CDR3 plus reference TRBV29-1 and TRBJ2-5, the full variable domain is SAVISQKPSRDICQRGTSLTIQCQVDSQVTMMFWYRQQPGQSLTLIATANQGSEATYESGFVIDKFPISRPNLTFSTLTVSNMSPEDSSIYLCSARRGARLQETQYFGPGTRLLVL.

The chain employs TRBV20-1 and TRBJ2-4, with D perhaps TRBD1 or TRBD2 (6 bases each). CDR1 is DFQATT and CDR2 is SNEGSKA in the germline V gene (reference sequence). Trimming stripped 0 bases from V and 0 bases from J, with 15 bases between. The CDR3 loop spans 17 amino acids. CDR3 sequence (DNA): TGCAGTGCTAGAGATCCCGGCCGGGGGCTAGCCAAAAACATTCAGTACTTC. Translating it yields CSARDPGRGLAKNIQYF.